The 26 T cell receptor beta chains given below trace back to one sample, sequenced in a study of shared clonotypes between healthy human individuals. The table came from immunoSEQ multiplex PCR; TCRdb's copy has only in-frame clones and leaves some out. This sample yields about a million clones, of which 65% to 80% are seen a single time; about 1.5% belongs to the top ten. The sample comprised memory CD4+ T cells sorted from blood. Documented subset: CD45RA-negative fraction. These receptors came from a man in his late teens or twenties in good health.

The V call is TRBV28, the J call TRBJ2-4; 11 bases agree with TRBD2. This CDR3 is built from 18 residues. The V segment lost 5 bases and the J segment 0 bases; nucleotides outside the gene matches: 9. CDR1 and CDR2 from the germline V gene are MDHEN and SYDVKM. The CDR3 DNA reads TGTGCCAGCAGTCCGGGGACTAGCGGACTTCTAGCCAAAAACATTCAGTACTTC. Amino acids: CASSPGTSGLLAKNIQYF.

This clone showed up many times. The V gene is TRBV5-4, the J gene TRBJ1-6, with 8 bases identical to TRBD1. CDR3 length equals 14 residues. CDR1 and CDR2 (germline): SGHNT, YYREEE (reference sequence). V lost 4 bases, J lost 14 bases, and 11 bases stayed unmatched. CDR3 protein: CASSAQGAKGTLHF. For the CDR3, the DNA is TGTGCCAGCAGCGCTCAGGGGGCGAAAGGAACCCTCCACTTT.

The CDR3 reads CASSGRQANTEAFF. The CDR3, as DNA: TGTGCCAGCAGCGGAAGACAGGCTAACACTGAAGCTTTCTTT. This chain uses TRBV7-9 with TRBJ1-1, with D possibly being TRBD1 (6 bases). With 5 bases removed from V and 2 bases from J, the gap between germline ends came to 12 bases. Germline V gives CDR1 SEHNR, CDR2 FQNEAQ (reference sequence). CDR3 size: 14 residues.

V is TRBV19 and J is TRBJ1-5; a possible D gene is TRBD1 (5 bases). The CDR3 contains 15 residues. Trimming left V 1 base short and J 9 bases short, with 16 bases between. Germline lookup yields CDR1 LNHDA and CDR2 SQIVND (reference sequence). The CDR3 sequence: CASSIVGTHRGPQHF. The CDR3 DNA reads as TGTGCCAGTAGTATAGTAGGGACCCATCGGGGGCCCCAGCATTTT.

This clone has a single count. The rearrangement uses TRBV7-3 and TRBJ2-3; no firm D call. The CDR3 runs to 13 residues. Germline-derived CDR1 and CDR2 are SGHTA and FQGTGA. Trimming stripped 5 bases from V and 1 base from J, with 7 bases between. CDR3 sequence reads: CASSLARTDTQYF. The CDR3 coding sequence is TGTGCCAGCAGCCTCGCTCGCACAGATACGCAGTATTTT. Looking up the rest from reference TRBV7-3 and TRBJ2-3 gives the full variable domain: GAGVSQTPSNKVTEKGKYVELRCDPISGHTALYWYRQSLGQGPEFLIYFQGTGAADDSGLPNDRFFAVRPEGSVSTLKIQRTERGDSAVYLCASSLARTDTQYFGPGTRLTVL.

The rearrangement uses TRBV30 and TRBJ1-1, with D unresolved. V shed 2 bases and J shed 1 base, with 8 bases lying between them. CDR3 length: 13 residues. Germline CDR1 GTSNPN, CDR2 SVGIG (reference sequence). CDR3 sequence (DNA): TGTGCCTGGAGTTACACGAAGAACACTGAAGCTTTCTTT. Amino acids: CAWSYTKNTEAFF.

CDR3 sequence: CASTLTGAGELFF. DNA of the CDR3: TGTGCCAGCACCTTAACTGGGGCCGGGGAGCTGTTTTTT. This chain joins TRBV2 and TRBJ2-2; D is unresolved. Trimming took 7 bases from V and 6 from J, leaving 12 bases between them. This CDR3 spans 13 amino acids. Germline assignment: CDR1 SNHLY and CDR2 FYNNEI.

The V call is TRBV5-4, the J call TRBJ2-2; D uncertain. CDR1 and CDR2 (germline): SGHNT, YYREEE (reference sequence). Trimming took off 4 bases at V and 1 base at J, with 11 bases between the two ends. The CDR3 is 15 amino acids. The CDR3 coding sequence is TGTGCCAGCAGCCTTCTAGGGTTGAACACCGGGGAGCTGTTTTTT. This codes for CASSLLGLNTGELFF.

The CDR3 region is CASSRGGLQAETQYF. The DNA of the CDR3 is TGTGCCAGCAGCCGAGGGGGACTTCAGGCAGAGACCCAGTACTTC. The chain has TRBV11-1 and TRBJ2-5, with D perhaps assigned TRBD1 or TRBD2 (6 bases each). The length of the CDR3 is 15 residues. Trimming removed 5 bases from V and 4 bases from J, with 17 bases in between. Germline V lookup: CDR1 SGHAT, CDR2 FQDESV (reference sequence).

V gene TRBV9 combines with J gene TRBJ2-2; no reliable D call. This CDR3 contains 14 residues. Between the trimmed V and J ends, which lost 3 bases and 4 bases, there was a span of 10 bases. Per germline, CDR1 SGDLS and CDR2 YYNGEE. CDR3 nucleotide sequence: TGTGCCAGCAGCGCCCTATCGAGCACCGGGGAGCTGTTTTTT. This codes for CASSALSSTGELFF.

This sequence joins TRBV2 and TRBJ2-3, with 15 bases that match TRBD2. Germline V gene lookup returns CDR1 SNHLY and CDR2 FYNNEI. V shed 7 bases and J 7 bases; nucleotides not matched to a gene: 9. The CDR3 runs to 16 residues. This CDR3 is CASNGGGTSGRNTQYF. CDR3 nucleotide sequence: TGTGCCAGCAATGGCGGCGGGACTAGCGGGAGGAATACGCAGTATTTT. Full variable domain (remainder filled in from reference TRBV2 and TRBJ2-3): EPEVTQTPSHQVTQMGQEVILRCVPISNHLYFYWYRQILGQKVEFLVSFYNNEISEKSEIFDDQFSVERPDGSNFTLKIRSTKLEDSAMYFCASNGGGTSGRNTQYFGPGTRLTVL.

The genes are TRBV7-3 and TRBJ1-1; no definite D call. Trimming left V 2 bases short and J 1 base short, with 11 bases between. Germline-derived CDR1 and CDR2 are SGHTA and FQGTGA. The CDR3 is 15 amino acids. The chain's CDR3 is CASSLYGTENTEAFF. CDR3 coding DNA: TGTGCCAGCAGCTTATACGGCACAGAGAACACTGAAGCTTTCTTT.

The chain employs TRBV28 and TRBJ1-5, with D possibly TRBD1 on 5 matching bases. Germline-derived CDR1 and CDR2 are MDHEN and SYDVKM. The CDR3 totals 16 residues. V lost 3 bases and J 2 bases, leaving 14 bases between the germline ends. CDR3 bases: TGTGCCAGCAGTTTTCGGCTAGGGGTCGGCAATCAGCCCCAGCATTTT. Protein sequence: CASSFRLGVGNQPQHF.

Concerning this clone: In the same sample, other DNA sequences code for this CDR3. The chain recombines TRBV28 with TRBJ1-2, with D perhaps TRBD1 (5 bases). Trimming took 4 bases from V and 3 from J, leaving 9 bases between them. The CDR3 is made up of 13 amino acids. Germline CDR1 and CDR2: MDHEN and SYDVKM. CDR3 DNA sequence: TGTGCCAGCAGTTCCGGGACGGACTATGGCTACACCTTC. Translated, it gives CASSSGTDYGYTF.

This chain uses TRBV5-4 with TRBJ2-5; 10 bases agree with TRBD2. Germline V gene sequence: CDR1 SGHNT, CDR2 YYREEE (reference sequence). Trimming cost V 0 bases and J 6 bases; bases outside gene matches: 11. This CDR3 comprises 17 residues. The CDR3 DNA reads as TGTGCCAGCAGCTTGGCCGGAGGAGCGGGAGGGCTGAAGACCCAGTACTTC. Translation: CASSLAGGAGGLKTQYF.

The chain uses TRBV6-4 and TRBJ1-4; 8 bases are a match to TRBD1. The J segment lost 7 bases and the V segment lost 7 bases, leaving 8 bases of the junction unmatched. The CDR3 has 14 residues. CDR1 MRHNA and CDR2 SNTAGT come from the germline V gene. The CDR3 region is CASKTGQAFEKLFF. The CDR3 nucleotides are TGTGCCAGCAAAACGGGACAGGCGTTTGAAAAACTGTTTTTT.

V and J are TRBV28 and TRBJ2-2; weak D call: TRBD1 (7 bases). The CDR3 sequence is 16 residues long. The germline V and J ends were trimmed by 6 bases and 5 bases, with 19 bases remaining between them. Looked up from germline, CDR1 is MDHEN and CDR2 is SYDVKM. CDR3: CASRPQGGSGTGELFF. The CDR3 DNA follows: TGTGCCAGCAGGCCTCAGGGGGGCAGTGGAACCGGGGAGCTGTTTTTT.

This chain uses TRBV9 with TRBJ1-6; 7 bases fit TRBD1. Germline CDR1 reads SGDLS; CDR2 reads YYNGEE. This CDR3 spans 15 amino acids. The trim removed 0 bases at V and 5 bases at J, leaving 2 bases unmatched. The CDR3 DNA sequence: TGTGCCAGCAGCGTAGCCGACAGGGATAATTCACCCCTCCACTTT. Amino acids: CASSVADRDNSPLHF.

This clone was observed once. The chain is built from TRBV11-2 and TRBJ2-7, with 7 bases aligning to TRBD1. Losses at the gene ends were 5 bases for V and 1 base for J; bases not matched to a gene: 5. CDR1 and CDR2 (germline): SGHAT, FQNNGV. There are 14 residues in the CDR3. Written as DNA, the CDR3 is TGTGCCAGCAGCACCTACAGGGGTTCCTACGAGCAGTACTTC. It codes for CASSTYRGSYEQYF. The whole variable domain, filled in from reference TRBV11-2 and TRBJ2-7, reads EAGVAQSPRYKIIEKRQSVAFWCNPISGHATLYWYQQILGQGPKLLIQFQNNGVVDDSQLPKDRFSAERLKGVDSTLKIQPAKLEDSAVYLCASSTYRGSYEQYFGPGTRLTVT.

V gene TRBV6-5 combines with J gene TRBJ2-7; TRBD1 agrees at 8 bases. V lost 2 bases, J lost 3 bases, and 6 bases stayed unmatched. The CDR3 is 15 residues long. Germline-derived CDR1 and CDR2 are MNHEY and SVGAGI. The CDR3 spells CASSYRDRSHYEQYF. For the CDR3, the DNA is TGTGCCAGCAGTTACCGGGACAGGTCCCACTACGAGCAGTACTTC.

This chain connects TRBV5-1 to TRBJ2-1; TRBD1 matches 7 bases. Germline CDR1 and CDR2: SGHRS and YFSETQ. The CDR3 length is 14 residues. V shed 4 bases, J shed 10 bases, and the junction held 11 bases outside the gene matches. The CDR3 nucleotides are TGCGCCAGCAGCGTAAAGACAGGGCCCAACGAGCAGTTCTTC. Residues: CASSVKTGPNEQFF.

In this sample, this clone turned up a few times. J is TRBJ1-5 and V is TRBV2, with 12 nucleotides matching TRBD1. CDR3 length equals 16 residues. J lost 1 base, V lost 7 bases, and 5 bases had no gene match. Germline assignment: CDR1 SNHLY and CDR2 FYNNEI. The CDR3 region is CASTGTGGGSNQPQHF. CDR3 nucleotides: TGTGCCAGCACAGGGACAGGGGGCGGGAGCAATCAGCCCCAGCATTTT. The whole variable domain, filled in from reference TRBV2 and TRBJ1-5, reads EPEVTQTPSHQVTQMGQEVILRCVPISNHLYFYWYRQILGQKVEFLVSFYNNEISEKSEIFDDQFSVERPDGSNFTLKIRSTKLEDSAMYFCASTGTGGGSNQPQHFGDGTRLSIL.

This chain joins TRBV15 and TRBJ2-7; a possible D gene is TRBD1 (5 bases). Germline CDR1 is LNHNV and CDR2 is YYDKDF (reference sequence). V was cut by 0 bases and J by 6 bases, with 15 bases left in between. The length of the CDR3 is 15 residues. CDR3 sequence: CATSRDVSGLGEQYF. The CDR3 nucleotides are TGTGCCACCAGCAGAGATGTGTCAGGGCTTGGCGAGCAGTACTTC.

The chain is built from TRBV7-2 and TRBJ2-7, with 9 bases matching TRBD1. The germline CDR1 and CDR2 sequences are SGHTA and FQGNSA. Unmatched junction bases numbered 4, after V lost 5 bases and J lost 5 bases. This CDR3 region has 13 residues. The CDR3 region is CASSRDRVDEQYF. The CDR3 bases are TGTGCCAGCAGCCGGGACAGGGTGGACGAGCAGTACTTC.

Only a few counts were recorded for this clone. V gene TRBV11-3 combines with J gene TRBJ2-1, with TRBD1 matching over 9 bases. The CDR3 length is 13 residues. Losses at the gene ends were 5 bases for V and 8 bases for J; bases not matched to a gene: 4. CDR1 and CDR2 from the germline V gene are SGHNT and YENEEA. CDR3 coding DNA: TGTGCCAGCAGCACGGACAGGGGCGATGAGCAGTTCTTC. Amino acid sequence: CASSTDRGDEQFF.

A single count supports this clone. The chain is built from TRBV5-1 and TRBJ1-4; maybe TRBD1 (5 bases). Germline V gene lookup returns CDR1 SGHRS and CDR2 YFSETQ. The CDR3 consists of 15 residues. V was cut by 4 bases and J by 8 bases, with 18 bases left in between. The CDR3: CASSPEAGREEKLFF. The CDR3 DNA is TGCGCCAGCAGCCCCGAGGCAGGGCGGGAGGAAAAACTGTTTTTT.